This is a list of T cell receptor beta chains from one sample in a study of T-cell memory formation after mild COVID-19. TCRdb used MiXCR to reprocess the 5' RACE reads, holding one entry per CDR3 protein. The sample carries a few hundred thousand distinct CDR3 sequences, roughly 15% recorded once. Sample: PBMCs or a T cell subset sorted from them (not recorded which). All receptors derive from a man between 18 and 35 years old who had mild COVID-19 (a few samples of this study predate the infection). Cell type and time point are not known. The conserved cysteine and the conserved F or W are not part of the CDR3 here.

>TRBJ1-1|13|TRBV20-1
SAGVGAGLNTEAF
>TRBJ2-3|15|TRBV6-5
ASSFSAGGYSTDTQY
>TRBJ2-5|13|TRBV5-6
ASSHGRRVGETQY
>TRBJ2-3|11|TRBV30
AWSAYDGVTQY
>TRBJ2-5|12|TRBV7-2
ASRDNRGQETQY
>TRBJ1-4|11|TRBV20-1
SARVTGDEKLF
>TRBJ2-1|14|TRBV4-3
ASSQLGGMSYNEQF
>TRBJ1-2|12|TRBV4-1
ASSQPGQGYGYT
>TRBJ1-2|13|TRBV7-2
ASSLLQGGNYGYT
>TRBJ1-2|10|TRBV29-1
SVIGHLYGYT
>TRBJ1-6|13|TRBV5-1
ASSLGGGRNSPLH
>TRBJ2-5|12|TRBV5-1
ASSGGQGAETQY
>TRBJ2-5|11|TRBV20-1
SARAPAGETQY
>TRBJ2-3|15|TRBV5-5
ASSSNDRGRGTDTQY
>TRBJ2-1|12|TRBV5-1
ASSPGTIGGEQF
>TRBJ2-3|13|TRBV7-2
ASSLASGGGATQY
>TRBJ1-3|14|TRBV5-5
ASSHNSLISGNTIY
>TRBJ2-1|13|TRBV6-1
AISEEVAAGNEQF
>TRBJ1-6|13|TRBV12-3/TRBV12-4
ASSLFQGMNSPLH
>TRBJ2-1|10|TRBV7-9
ASSRGGNEQF
>TRBJ1-2|11|TRBV27
ASSFAGFDGYT
>TRBJ2-5|11|TRBV28
ASSGRGRETQY
>TRBJ2-5|10|TRBV7-2
ASTVLQGTQY
>TRBJ1-1|11|TRBV7-9
ASSLGQADEAF
>TRBJ2-3|10|TRBV25-1
ASSEFIDTQY
>TRBJ2-2|13|TRBV29-1
SVGKGMANTGELF
>TRBJ1-6|12|TRBV5-1
ASSLDKSNSPLH
>TRBJ2-3|14|TRBV7-8
ASSLAGGVDTDTQY
>TRBJ1-6|12|TRBV4-2
ASGSGRFGSPLH
>TRBJ1-1|9|TRBV6-5
ASSYSGEAF
>TRBJ1-6|16|TRBV7-2
ASSLAPQASSYNSPLH
>TRBJ1-1|13|TRBV13
ASSDQGRGNTEAF
>TRBJ2-3|13|TRBV4-1
ASSPGLATTDTQY
>TRBJ2-7|12|TRBV12-3/TRBV12-4
ASSWTGRSGEQY
>TRBJ1-5|15|TRBV7-2
ASSFRRGYNSNQPQH
>TRBJ2-5|11|TRBV5-4
ASSPTALETQY
>TRBJ2-5|12|TRBV10-2
ASGDRVRAETQY
>TRBJ1-5|12|TRBV6-6
ASSSFYSNQPQH
>TRBJ1-4|13|TRBV5-1
ASSRTQGTNEKLF
>TRBJ2-6|15|TRBV4-2
ASSQDPDGSGANVLT
>TRBJ2-2|15|TRBV12-3/TRBV12-4
ASSPRDLGEDTGELF
>TRBJ2-3|13|TRBV7-2
ASREWRGGTDTQY
>TRBJ2-1|15|TRBV20-1
SALSYNQMGRIDEQF
>TRBJ2-1|15|TRBV27
ASSLEGWGGVENEQF